These T cell receptor beta chains were read from a single sample in a study of blood T cell repertoires in COVID-19. TCRdb's copy holds only in-frame clones and misses some; the assay was immunoSEQ multiplex PCR. The sample contains some 120,000 clones, about two thirds of which appear only once. Sample: peripheral blood. The receptors stem from a human donor with acute or convalescent COVID-19. The donor label of this sample is uncertain. The CDR3 runs from the conserved cysteine through the conserved F or W. The order of the fields is J gene, D gene, CDR3 length, clone size, V gene, CDR3 DNA, CDR3 protein. A D gene is named only where the DNA matches it firmly. Clone sizes are given selectively: once, few, many, or a class where the clone is expanded.

TRBJ2-7 | TRBD1 | 15 | NA | TRBV7-2 | TGTGCCAGCAGCGCCCCCGGGACAGGGGCCTACGAGCAGTACTTC | CASSAPGTGAYEQYF
TRBJ1-2 | TRBD1 | 11 | few | TRBV20-1 | TGCAGTGCTGGGACAGCCTATGGCTACACCTTC | CSAGTAYGYTF
TRBJ1-6 | NA | 14 | NA | TRBV7-9 | TGTGCCAGCAGCTTGGACACCCGGAATTCACCCCTCCACTTT | CASSLDTRNSPLHF
TRBJ2-7 | TRBD1 | 13 | few | TRBV27 | TGTGCCAGCAGTTGGGACAGGGGCCACGAGCAGTACTTC | CASSWDRGHEQYF
TRBJ2-3 | NA | 14 | NA | TRBV5-4 | TGTGCCAGCAGCTTGGTGGGGGACACAAATACGCAGTATTTT | CASSLVGDTNTQYF
TRBJ2-7 | NA | 15 | NA | TRBV6-5 | TGTGCCAGCAGTTATCAGGCGGGGATCAACTACGAGCAGTACTTC | CASSYQAGINYEQYF
TRBJ1-1 | NA | 14 | few | TRBV19 | TGTGCCAGTAGTATTGGGGCCGAGAACACTGAAGCTTTCTTT | CASSIGAENTEAFF
TRBJ2-3 | NA | 14 | NA | TRBV5-5 | TGTGCCAGCAGCTTGGACAGTTCCACAGATACGCAGTATTTT | CASSLDSSTDTQYF
TRBJ1-5 | TRBD1 | 12 | once | TRBV19 | TGTGCCAGTAGTTTTACAGGGGGTACCCAGCATTTT | CASSFTGGTQHF
TRBJ2-3 | TRBD1 | 16 | NA | TRBV18 | TGTGCCAGCTCACCCGGACAGGTCTCTGGCACAGATACGCAGTATTTT | CASSPGQVSGTDTQYF
TRBJ2-4 | TRBD2 | 16 | NA | TRBV4-1 | TGCGCCAGCAGCCAAGGAGGCGCGGGGGGCCAAAACATTCAGTACTTC | CASSQGGAGGQNIQYF
TRBJ1-5 | NA | 9 | NA | TRBV19 | TGTGCCAGCTATCGACCCCAGCATTTT | CASYRPQHF
TRBJ1-4 | NA | 15 | NA | TRBV10-3 | TGTGCCATCAGTGATTCTCGGGGGTGGAATGAAAAACTGTTTTTT | CAISDSRGWNEKLFF
TRBJ1-5 | NA | 13 | NA | TRBV12-3/TRBV12-4 | TGTGCCAGCTCCTACCTTGGCAATCAGCCCCAGCATTTT | CASSYLGNQPQHF
TRBJ2-7 | TRBD1 | 16 | NA | TRBV27 | TGTGCCAGCAGCCTAAGTTTGGGGACAGGGGTCTACGAGCAGTACTTC | CASSLSLGTGVYEQYF
TRBJ2-2 | NA | 14 | NA | TRBV19 | TGTGCCACAAGGGAGGGGGGGCCCACCGGGGAGCTGTTTTTT | CATREGGPTGELFF